This T cell receptor beta chain derives from a study of high-grade serous ovarian cancer treatment subgroups. Study-level information: Samples averaged 14,192 reads and 7,500 or so unique TCR beta rearrangements.

Study-level findings and limits: Different patients shared almost no repertoire; same-patient tumors shared roughly 0.11 to 0.85. Repertoire analysis covered CDR3 alone, not CDR1 or CDR2. Spatial context was lost because tumors were sequenced in bulk.

TCRdb's copy holds only in-frame clones and misses some; the assay was immunoSEQ multiplex PCR. This sample has thousands of clones, with approximately 80% found just once. For this clone: The antigen is unknown.

Tumor samples were obtained before definitive surgery or chemotherapy. The V and J ends lost 0 bases and 1 base respectively, with 10 bases between them. This CDR3 comprises 15 residues. Germline assignment: CDR1 SGHDT and CDR2 YYEEEE. The receptor's source is a human donor with high-grade serous ovarian cancer. The chain employs TRBV5-6 and TRBJ1-2, with D hard to call. Sequenced sample: tumor tissue. The CDR3 DNA sequence: TGTGCCAGCAGCTTGGTAGCAGCCTATAACTATGGCTACACCTTC. This translates into CASSLVAAYNYGYTF.